A single sample gave rise to the 10 T cell receptor beta chains below, sequenced in a study of shared T cell receptors in the human thymus. Clones were read by immunoSEQ multiplex PCR, and TCRdb kept only the in-frame ones, dropping some. In the table there are more than 550,000 clones, approximately 87% of which are singletons. The data also belong to a second study, concerning human thymus T cells.

The sequencing sample was made of thymocytes. Receptor source: a boy in the first two years of life with a congenital heart defect.

The genes are TRBV14 and TRBJ2-7; D is possibly TRBD2 (5 bases). V dropped 4 bases and J dropped 4 bases, with 17 bases sitting between them. The CDR3 has 15 residues. Germline loops: CDR1 SGHDN, CDR2 FVKESK. The CDR3 DNA sequence: TGTGCCAGCAGCCCCCGACGGGATTCGTTATACGAGCAGTACTTC. This gives the protein CASSPRRDSLYEQYF.

The chain employs TRBV15 and TRBJ2-5; TRBD1 aligns across 7 bases. With 4 bases clipped from V and 2 bases from J, the junction kept 4 bases outside the gene matches. The CDR3 extends over 14 amino acids. Germline CDR1 and CDR2: LNHNV and YYDKDF (reference sequence). CDR3 in DNA: TGTGCCACCAGCATCACGGGACAGCAAGAGACCCAGTACTTC. Translated: CATSITGQQETQYF.

The chain employs TRBV11-2 and TRBJ1-6; 9 bases map to TRBD1. J was trimmed by 0 bases and V by 5 bases; bases with no gene match: 5. CDR3 length: 17 amino acids. The germline CDR1 and CDR2 sequences are SGHAT and FQNNGV. For the CDR3, the DNA is TGTGCCAGCAGCCTTGTGGACAGGGGCTCCTATAATTCACCCCTCCACTTT. This encodes CASSLVDRGSYNSPLHF.

The rearrangement uses TRBV25-1 and TRBJ1-2; 10 bases map to TRBD1. Germline CDR1 reads MGHDK; CDR2 reads SYGVNS. The CDR3 loop spans 17 amino acids. V lost 2 bases to trimming and J lost 8 bases; unmatched junction nucleotides: 14. DNA for the CDR3: TGTGCCAGCAGTGAACCTCGGGACAGGGGCCGGGGGGTGGGCTACACCTTC. It encodes CASSEPRDRGRGVGYTF.

This chain links TRBV28 with TRBJ2-7; the match to TRBD2 covers 8 bases. Germline lookup yields CDR1 MDHEN and CDR2 SYDVKM. The CDR3 spans 14 residues. Germline trimming cut 5 bases from V and 2 bases from J; bases unmatched to any gene: 5. CDR3 DNA sequence: TGTGCCAGCAGTAGCGGGAGAAGCCCCTACGAGCAGTACTTC. It is translated as CASSSGRSPYEQYF. The variable domain in full, completed from reference TRBV28 and TRBJ2-7, reads DVKVTQSSRYLVKRTGEKVFLECVQDMDHENMFWYRQDPGLGLRLIYFSYDVKMKEKGDIPEGYSVSREKKERFSLILESASTNQTSMYLCASSSGRSPYEQYFGPGTRLTVT.

V usage is TRBV5-6 and J usage is TRBJ1-2, with D maybe TRBD1 (5 bases). Trimming removed 5 bases from V and 4 bases from J, with 18 bases in between. The germline gives CDR1 SGHDT, CDR2 YYEEEE. The CDR3 runs to 15 residues. The CDR3 DNA is TGTGCCAGCAGTTGGTGGGGGGGAGACCTCTATGGCTACACCTTC. It specifies CASSWWGGDLYGYTF.

The rearrangement uses TRBV4-3 and TRBJ2-5; 13 nucleotides match TRBD2. In germline, CDR1 is LGHNA, CDR2 YSLEER. J lost 0 bases, V lost 0 bases, and 7 bases had no gene match. This CDR3 comprises 19 residues. CDR3 loop: CASSQDWTSGGLYQETQYF. In DNA, the CDR3 is TGCGCCAGCAGCCAAGATTGGACTAGCGGGGGATTGTACCAAGAGACCCAGTACTTC.

This chain connects TRBV5-6 to TRBJ2-1, with D uncertain. V lost 7 bases and J 7 bases, leaving 12 bases between the germline ends. The CDR3 runs 12 residues. The germline gives CDR1 SGHDT, CDR2 YYEEEE. The CDR3 sequence is CASSRFPNEQFF. CDR3 nucleotide sequence: TGTGCCAGCTCCCGGTTTCCTAATGAGCAGTTCTTC.

The chain joins TRBV6-4 to TRBJ2-3, with TRBD2 identical over 9 bases. J was trimmed by 5 bases and V by 3 bases; bases with no gene match: 6. Germline assignment: CDR1 MRHNA and CDR2 SNTAGT. The CDR3 has 15 residues. The CDR3 sequence is CASSEGGGAEDTQYF. The CDR3 DNA is TGTGCCAGCAGTGAGGGCGGGGGGGCTGAAGATACGCAGTATTTT.

The chain has TRBV5-4 and TRBJ2-3; a weak D match, TRBD2 (7 bases). The germline gives CDR1 SGHNT, CDR2 YYREEE (reference sequence). V lost 0 bases to trimming and J lost 4 bases, with 12 bases between them. The CDR3 has 15 residues. The CDR3 loop reads CASSLGRGAPDTQYF. The CDR3 nucleotides read TGTGCCAGCAGCTTGGGTCGGGGGGCTCCAGATACGCAGTATTTT.